The present entry profiles one T cell receptor (beta chain) with its context. This record comes from a study of CD8+ T cells in alopecia areata. Once RNA had been extracted, it was reverse transcribed into cDNA to act as the sequencing template. The method was immunoSEQ multiplex PCR; TCRdb's version includes in-frame clones alone and lacks a portion of them. Seen here are around 300,000 clones, roughly 63% observed once, and the top ten hold more than 0.85%. This CDR3 has 13 amino acids. V lost 1 base to trimming and J lost 5 bases, with 9 bases between them. CDR1 MGHRA and CDR2 YSYEKL come from the germline V gene. Noted treatment: oral pan-JAK inhibitor, 5-10 mg twice daily.

The TCR sequence derives from a human donor with alopecia areata. The chain recombines TRBV4-1 with TRBJ2-7, with a possible D match to TRBD2 (5 bases). The specimen was CD4+ T cells sorted from blood, collected between weeks 51 and 54, from a patient treated with tofacitinib. The CDR3: CASSQVIGDEQYF. The CDR3 DNA follows: TGCGCCAGCAGCCAAGTTATCGGGGACGAGCAGTACTTC.